This T cell receptor beta chain appears in the sequencing data of a study of T cell repertoires in cytomegalovirus infection (dated by TCRdb to the late 2010s). Background for the entire study: Peptide stimulations targeted recently identified HLA-C-restricted CMV epitopes, whose presentation resists viral immunomodulation, together with well-studied HLA-B-restricted epitopes. The HLA type of each donor mattered for the analysis, because public TCR beta signatures pointed to carriage of CMV infection along with the matching HLA type. The full study reports these points: Cumulative frequency of public TCR beta family members discriminated carriers of CMV infection plus the relevant HLA type in this cohort and an independent approximately 340-donor cohort. The ex vivo response was dominated by HLA-C-restricted CMV-specific TCR beta clonotypes, and the single most frequent clonotype in two of eight donors was supplied by these HLA-C-restricted clonotypes.

According to the germline V gene, CDR1 reads SGHTA and CDR2 reads FQGNSA. V is trimmed back by 4 bases and J by 4 bases, and the junction contains 2 bases that no gene match accounts for. Spanning cysteine to phenylalanine, the CDR3 consists of 13 amino acids. The kept DNA is CDR3 alone, 39 bases in frame from the first base. This clonotype was seen ten or more times. The antigen it binds to is not known. One base away there is no much larger clone; base qualities are not given. This specimen's treatment or condition label, per the study, means: in vitro stimulation with specific CMV peptide epitopes to enrich CMV-specific T cells. The sequencing machine was an Illumina HiSeq 1500. Using fastp trimming at Q25 and MiXCR clonotype assembly, TCRdb reanalyzed the public sequencing data and kept in-frame beta chains. Here each entry gathers all rows of one CDR3 protein and keeps the most common genes and DNA. This sample has a few hundred thousand distinct CDR3 sequences in its table, and almost 40% of those were observed once. About 48% of the sample belongs to the ten largest clones.

The TCR comes from a human donor in good health (CMV status not recorded). Some clones in this sample may be carry-over from other donors' samples. The sample was cultured PBMCs, taken from culture after CMV antigen stimulation. Rearrangement joined TRBV7-2 to TRBJ2-5; 8 of the junction bases match TRBD2. The base sequence is TGTGCCAGCAGCTCGGGGGGGAGAGAGACCCAGTACTTC. Its translation is CASSSGGRETQYF.